Following are 31 T cell receptor beta chains from one sample sequenced in a study of post-analysis software for immune sequencing data. Prepared TCR beta cDNA libraries contained unique molecular identifiers. One entry per CDR3 protein results from TCRdb running MiXCR on the PCR reads. Of roughly 800,000 distinct CDR3 sequences detected, around 42% appear once; the ten largest clones hold over 4.5%. These TCRs are of unknown antigen specificity. Findings and limits, study-wide: The five TRBV segments detected at higher frequency in patients than in controls included TRBV5-6, TRBV5-1 and TRBV20-1.

Material: blood. These receptors were collected from a girl between 5 and 17 years old with multiple sclerosis.

This clonotype was detected only a few times. J is TRBJ2-1 and V is TRBV6-2 or TRBV6-3; D tentatively fits TRBD1 or TRBD2 (5 bases each). The V gene lost 2 bases and the J gene lost 2 bases, with 13 bases spanning the gap. CDR3 length equals 16 residues. The germline CDR1 and CDR2 sequences are MNHEY and SVGEGT. CDR3 in amino acids: CASSYLGTGTYNEQFF. CDR3 bases: TGTGCCAGCAGTTACCTGGGGACGGGGACCTACAATGAGCAGTTCTTC.

The chain links TRBV12-3 or TRBV12-4 to TRBJ2-3, with D tentatively TRBD2 (6 bases). V was cut by 7 bases and J by 6 bases, with 11 bases left in between. The CDR3 is 12 amino acids. The CDR3 region is CASTHGGDTQYF. The CDR3 DNA reads TGTGCCAGCACCCACGGAGGGGATACGCAGTATTTT.

This chain links TRBV5-6 with TRBJ2-5, with 8 bases matching TRBD2. J gave up 11 bases and V 3 bases, and 15 bases lay outside the gene matches. This CDR3 comprises 15 residues. Germline V gene data show CDR1 as SGHDT and CDR2 as YYEEEE. CDR3 bases: TGTGCCAGCAGCTCAGCCGGGACTAGAAACAATGAGCAGTACTTC. This sequence encodes CASSSAGTRNNEQYF.

The chain has TRBV29-1 and TRBJ2-5; 7 nucleotides line up with TRBD1. The DNA matches TRBJ2-7 better at its end, which makes the J call doubtful. This CDR3 contains 12 residues. Per the germline V gene, CDR1 is SQVTM and CDR2 is ANQGSEA. CDR3 amino acids: CSVELRGYEQYF. Here the CDR3 DNA reads TGCAGCGTTGAGCTCAGGGGGTACGAGCAGTACTTC.

The genes are TRBV7-6 and TRBJ1-1, with 8 bases matching TRBD1. CDR1 is SGHVS, CDR2 FNYEAQ, per germline. V shed 5 bases, J shed 2 bases, and the junction held 10 bases outside the gene matches. This CDR3 has 16 amino acids. The CDR3 DNA is TGTGCCAGCAGCCATGGACAGGGAGGAGGAAACACTGAAGCTTTCTTT. It encodes CASSHGQGGGNTEAFF.

The chain links TRBV5-1 to TRBJ2-3; D unclear. V was pared by 0 bases and J by 2 bases, with 7 bases between. From germline, CDR1 is SGHRS and CDR2 YFSETQ. There are 14 residues in the CDR3. The CDR3 DNA reads as TGCGCCAGCAGCTTGGAGCCTCCCACAGATACGCAGTATTTT. This sequence encodes CASSLEPPTDTQYF.

A few counts support this clonotype. The chain combines TRBV12-3 or TRBV12-4 with TRBJ2-7, with D possibly being TRBD2 (6 bases). CDR3 length: 16 amino acids. V lost 8 bases, J lost 0 bases, and 20 bases lay in between. The CDR3 bases are TGTGCCAGCGGAAAGGAGGGGTGGGGGAGCTCCTACGAGCAGTACTTC. It yields the protein CASGKEGWGSSYEQYF.

This clonotype was seen more than once but under ten times. This chain joins TRBV12-3 or TRBV12-4 and TRBJ2-1; a possible D gene is TRBD2 (6 bases). The ends were cut back, 8 bases at V and 6 bases at J, with 11 bases in the middle. This CDR3 is 12 amino acids long. CDR3 sequence (DNA): TGTGCCAGCCTACTAGCCGGCAATGAGCAGTTCTTC. It encodes CASLLAGNEQFF.

The V call is TRBV24-1, the J call TRBJ2-3; D is perhaps TRBD2 (6 bases). The ends were cut back, 0 bases at V and 0 bases at J, with 9 bases in the middle. From germline, CDR1 is KGHDR and CDR2 SFDVKD. The CDR3 covers 16 residues. The CDR3 DNA reads as TGTGCCACCAGTGATTTGGGTAGCGGAAGCACAGATACGCAGTATTTT. Its protein is CATSDLGSGSTDTQYF.

This clonotype was detected only a few times. V is TRBV14 and J is TRBJ2-1; 10 nucleotides line up with TRBD2. The CDR3 spans 20 residues. Per germline, CDR1 SGHDN and CDR2 FVKESK. The ends lost 0 bases at V and 4 bases at J; junction bases unmatched: 15. The CDR3 here is CASSQDGASGSFLGYNEQFF. The CDR3 DNA is TGTGCCAGCAGCCAAGATGGTGCTAGCGGGAGTTTCTTGGGTTACAATGAGCAGTTCTTC. The entire variable domain, with the rest obtained from reference TRBV14 and TRBJ2-1, is as follows: EAGVTQFPSHSVIEKGQTVTLRCDPISGHDNLYWYRRVMGKEIKFLLHFVKESKQDESGMPNNRFLAERTGGTYSTLKVQPAELEDSGVYFCASSQDGASGSFLGYNEQFFGPGTRLTVL.

This clonotype came up once. The chain links TRBV10-1 to TRBJ2-1; 9 bases align to TRBD1. V lost 5 bases, J lost 7 bases, and 12 bases stayed unmatched. The CDR3 has 16 residues. Germline CDR1 and CDR2: WNHNN and SYGVQD (reference sequence). The CDR3 is CASSWGAQGASNEQFF. Here the CDR3 DNA reads TGCGCCAGCAGTTGGGGTGCACAGGGGGCTAGTAATGAGCAGTTCTTC.

Ten or more counts support this clonotype. The chain links TRBV29-1 to TRBJ2-4; 13 bases align to TRBD2. This CDR3 is 12 amino acids long. Trimming at V came to 7 bases and at J to 8 bases, leaving 2 bases not matched to a gene. Germline CDR1 SQVTM, CDR2 ANQGSEA. The CDR3 region has the DNA TGCAGCGCTGGACTAGCGGGGGACATTCAGTACTTC. Residues: CSAGLAGDIQYF.

J is TRBJ1-4 and V is TRBV2; D is unclear. Trimming shortened V by 3 bases and J by 8 bases, and 13 bases separated the two germline ends. The CDR3 runs to 14 residues. Germline V gene sequence: CDR1 SNHLY, CDR2 FYNNEI. The CDR3 DNA is TGTGCCAGCAGTGAGTCGGGCCCAAACGAAAAACTGTTTTTT. As protein: CASSESGPNEKLFF.

This clonotype was counted between two and nine times. The V and J genes are TRBV11-2 and TRBJ2-7; no reliable D call. The CDR3 loop spans 15 amino acids. V shed 3 bases and J shed 9 bases, with 21 bases lying between them. Germline CDR1 is SGHAT and CDR2 is FQNNGV. CDR3 sequence (DNA): TGTGCCAGCAGCTTGTACTCCAATGCAGACCCACGGCAGTACTTC. Its translation: CASSLYSNADPRQYF.

The CDR3 protein is CASSQSQIYEQYF. The CDR3 DNA follows: TGCGCCAGCAGTCAATCCCAAATTTACGAGCAGTACTTC. The chain uses TRBV23-1 and TRBJ2-7; D unresolved. TRBV23-1 is an ORF, with its function uncertain. V was cut by 0 bases and J by 4 bases, with 7 bases left in between. The CDR3 has 13 amino acids.

This clonotype has just a few counts. The V gene is TRBV15, the J gene TRBJ2-1; TRBD2 agrees at 9 bases. This CDR3 contains 16 residues. The junction had 5 bases not matched to a gene; V was cut back by 0 bases and J by 5 bases. Looked up from germline, CDR1 is LNHNV and CDR2 is YYDKDF (reference sequence). CDR3 DNA: TGTGCCACCAGCAGAGATCTGGCTAGCGGGAACAATGAGCAGTTCTTC. Its translation is CATSRDLASGNNEQFF.

The rearrangement joins TRBV7-9 to TRBJ2-6, with 10 positions matching TRBD1. Per the germline V gene, CDR1 is SEHNR and CDR2 is FQNEAQ (reference sequence). CDR3 length equals 20 residues. Losses at the gene ends were 4 bases for V and 1 base for J; bases not matched to a gene: 13. The CDR3 loop reads CASSSRGDRGSVSGANVLTF. CDR3 sequence (DNA): TGTGCCAGCAGCTCCAGGGGGGACAGGGGATCGGTTTCTGGGGCCAACGTCCTGACTTTC.

The V gene is TRBV5-1, the J gene TRBJ2-7; either TRBD1 or TRBD2 may fit D (6 bases each). V was shortened by 0 bases and J by 2 bases, with 12 bases between the two germline ends. Looked up from germline, CDR1 is SGHRS and CDR2 is YFSETQ. This CDR3 has 15 amino acids. DNA for the CDR3: TGCGCCAGCAGCTTGGCGAGGGGGGCGACCTACGAGCAGTACTTC. Its protein product is CASSLARGATYEQYF.

V usage is TRBV25-1 and J usage is TRBJ1-2; a weak D match, TRBD1 (6 bases). Trimming took off 4 bases at V and 0 bases at J, with 15 bases between the two ends. Per germline, CDR1 MGHDK and CDR2 SYGVNS. The CDR3 runs to 16 residues. This CDR3 reads CASSGQTGITNYGYTF. The CDR3, as DNA: TGTGCCAGCAGTGGACAAACAGGGATAACTAACTATGGCTACACCTTC.

This clonotype was counted a single time. The chain is built from TRBV24-1 and TRBJ2-1; TRBD1 might be the D (6 bases). This CDR3 is built from 15 residues. Germline CDR1 and CDR2: KGHDR and SFDVKD. V was clipped by 2 bases and J by 5 bases, with 12 bases between them. The chain's CDR3 is CATSDSRTANNEQFF. The CDR3 DNA is TGTGCCACCAGTGATTCCCGGACAGCTAACAATGAGCAGTTCTTC.

The rearrangement uses TRBV2 and TRBJ2-7; 10 bases fit TRBD2. This CDR3 is built from 14 residues. Trimming cost V 7 bases and J 3 bases; bases outside gene matches: 6. Germline loops: CDR1 SNHLY, CDR2 FYNNEI. CDR3 sequence reads: CASTGLAASYEQYF. As DNA, the CDR3 is TGTGCCAGCACCGGACTAGCGGCAAGCTACGAGCAGTACTTC.

This clonotype came up a few times. The rearrangement links TRBV12-3 or TRBV12-4 to TRBJ2-7; perhaps TRBD2 as D (6 bases). This CDR3 comprises 14 residues. Trimming removed 7 bases from V and 3 bases from J, with 16 bases in between. This CDR3 is CASTLGRRVYEQYF. In DNA, the CDR3 is TGTGCCAGCACCCTGGGGCGGAGGGTCTACGAGCAGTACTTC.

As for this clonotype: The junction does not match germline at one end; this may be a read error. The rearrangement links TRBV11-2 to TRBJ2-3; D may match TRBD1 or TRBD2 (6 bases each). The CDR3 has 14 residues. Germline loops: CDR1 SGHAT, CDR2 FQNNGV. CDR3 nucleotide sequence: TGTACCAGCGCCGAGGGGGGCCGCACAGATACGCAGTATTTT. Its translation: CTSAEGGRTDTQYF.

The chain has TRBV12-3 or TRBV12-4 and TRBJ2-1; the D is unclear. The CDR3 spans 13 residues. Trimming left V 6 bases short and J 3 bases short, with 9 bases between. CDR3 DNA: TGTGCCAGCAGGTATGCAAACTACAATGAGCAGTTCTTC. It codes for CASRYANYNEQFF.

Worth noting for this clonotype: The germline gene is not matched at one end of the junction; a read error may be the cause. V usage is TRBV12-3 or TRBV12-4 and J usage is TRBJ1-2; no reliable D call. The CDR3 runs 14 residues. CDR3 bases: TGTGTCAGCAGTTTAGGCAGTTCCGACTATGGCTACACCTTC. It translates to CVSSLGSSDYGYTF.

Regarding this clonotype: The junction does not match germline at one end; this may be a read error. This chain uses TRBV5-1 with TRBJ2-7; 7 bases align to TRBD1. Germline-derived CDR1 and CDR2 are SGHRS and YFSETQ. This CDR3 spans 13 amino acids. CDR3 bases: TGCGCCGGCAGCTGGGGGACAGCCTACGAGCAGTACTTC. It encodes CAGSWGTAYEQYF.

CDR3 residues: CASSRGFPAPGDYEQYF. The CDR3 DNA follows: TGTGCCAGCAGCCGAGGCTTCCCCGCACCTGGAGACTACGAGCAGTACTTC. This rearrangement joins TRBV28 to TRBJ2-7; D ambiguous. In germline, CDR1 is MDHEN, CDR2 SYDVKM. With 6 bases removed from V and 3 bases from J, the gap between germline ends came to 24 bases. The CDR3 length is 17 residues.

The V call is TRBV6-6, the J call TRBJ2-5; the match to TRBD2 covers 7 bases. CDR1 is MNHNY and CDR2 is SVGAGI in the germline V gene (reference sequence). Trimming removed 4 bases from V and 5 bases from J; junction bases left unmatched: 1. The CDR3 consists of 12 residues. CDR3 sequence reads: CASSWEGETQYF. CDR3 DNA: TGTGCCAGCAGTTGGGAGGGTGAGACCCAGTACTTC.

The CDR3 loop reads CASTKFLAGGGNEQYF. CDR3 nucleotides: TGTGCCAGCACCAAATTCCTAGCGGGAGGTGGGAATGAGCAGTACTTC. V and J are TRBV7-9 and TRBJ2-7; 11 nucleotides agree with TRBD2. CDR1 SEHNR and CDR2 FQNEAQ come from the germline V gene (reference sequence). The J segment lost 7 bases and the V segment lost 7 bases, leaving 15 bases of the junction unmatched. The CDR3 spans 16 residues.

This rearrangement joins TRBV29-1 to TRBJ1-1, with D unclear. Trimming took off 5 bases at V and 1 base at J, with 8 bases between the two ends. The length of the CDR3 is 12 residues. Germline V CDR1 and CDR2: SQVTM, ANQGSEA. CDR3 bases: TGCAGCGTTTGGGTCAGGAACACTGAAGCTTTCTTT. Residues: CSVWVRNTEAFF.

The chain uses TRBV12-3 or TRBV12-4 and TRBJ2-7, with unresolved D. Trimming stripped 3 bases from V and 0 bases from J, with 15 bases between. The CDR3 loop spans 16 amino acids. The CDR3 region is CASSLGFQLGSYEQYF. The CDR3, as DNA: TGTGCCAGCAGTTTGGGGTTTCAGTTGGGCTCCTACGAGCAGTACTTC.